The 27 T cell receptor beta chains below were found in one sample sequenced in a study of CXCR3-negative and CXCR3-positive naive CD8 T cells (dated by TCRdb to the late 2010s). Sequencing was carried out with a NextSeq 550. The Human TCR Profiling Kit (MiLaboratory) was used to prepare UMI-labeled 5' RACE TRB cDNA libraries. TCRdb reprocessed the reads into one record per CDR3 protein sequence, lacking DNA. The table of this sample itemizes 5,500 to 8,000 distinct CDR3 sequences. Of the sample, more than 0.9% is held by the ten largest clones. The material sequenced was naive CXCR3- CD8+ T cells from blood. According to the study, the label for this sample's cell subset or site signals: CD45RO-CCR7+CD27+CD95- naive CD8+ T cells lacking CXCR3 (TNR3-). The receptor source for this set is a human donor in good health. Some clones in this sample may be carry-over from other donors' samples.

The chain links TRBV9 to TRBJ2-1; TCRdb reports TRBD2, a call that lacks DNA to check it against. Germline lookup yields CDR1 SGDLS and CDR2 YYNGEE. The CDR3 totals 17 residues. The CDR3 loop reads CASSAEVAGGAYNEQFF.

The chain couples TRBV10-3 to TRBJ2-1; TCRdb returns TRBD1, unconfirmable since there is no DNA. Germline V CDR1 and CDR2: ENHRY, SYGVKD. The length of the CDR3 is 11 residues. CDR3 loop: CAITRDSEQFF.

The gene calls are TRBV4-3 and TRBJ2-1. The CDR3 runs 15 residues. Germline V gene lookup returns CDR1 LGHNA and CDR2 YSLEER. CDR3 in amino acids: CASSQDGDSYNEQFF.

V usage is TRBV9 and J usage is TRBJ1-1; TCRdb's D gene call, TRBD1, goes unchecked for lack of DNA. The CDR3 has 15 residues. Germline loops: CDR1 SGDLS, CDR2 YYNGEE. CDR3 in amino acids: CASSVGTTANTEAFF.

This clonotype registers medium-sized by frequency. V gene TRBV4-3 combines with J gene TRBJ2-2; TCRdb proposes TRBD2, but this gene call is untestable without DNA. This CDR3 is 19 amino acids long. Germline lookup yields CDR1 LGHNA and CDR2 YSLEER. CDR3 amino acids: CASSQDESVVLAGAGELFF.

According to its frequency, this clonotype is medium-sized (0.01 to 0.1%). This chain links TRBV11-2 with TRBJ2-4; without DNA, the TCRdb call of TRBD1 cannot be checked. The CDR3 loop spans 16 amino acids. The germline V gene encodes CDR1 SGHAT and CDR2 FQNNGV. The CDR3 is CASSPLIREHGNIQYF.

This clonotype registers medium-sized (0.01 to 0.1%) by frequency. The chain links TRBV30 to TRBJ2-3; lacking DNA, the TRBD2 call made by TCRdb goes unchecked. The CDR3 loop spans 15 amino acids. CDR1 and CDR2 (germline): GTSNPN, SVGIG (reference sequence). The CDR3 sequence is CAWRMGATSTDTQYF.

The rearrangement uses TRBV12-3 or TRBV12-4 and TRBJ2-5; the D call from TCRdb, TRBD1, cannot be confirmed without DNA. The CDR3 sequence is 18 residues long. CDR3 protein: CASSSPLYPAGDQETQYF.

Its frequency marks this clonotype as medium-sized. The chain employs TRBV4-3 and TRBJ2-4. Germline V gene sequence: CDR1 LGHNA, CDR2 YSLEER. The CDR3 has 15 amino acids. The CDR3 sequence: CASSQGVLAKNIQYF.

The CDR3 loop is CASSRAPEGYTF. This chain uses TRBV4-1 with TRBJ1-2. The CDR3 consists of 12 residues. Germline lookup yields CDR1 MGHRA and CDR2 YSYEKL.

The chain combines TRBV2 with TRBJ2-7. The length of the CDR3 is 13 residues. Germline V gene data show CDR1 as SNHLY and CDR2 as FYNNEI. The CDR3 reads CASCGGGSYEQYF.

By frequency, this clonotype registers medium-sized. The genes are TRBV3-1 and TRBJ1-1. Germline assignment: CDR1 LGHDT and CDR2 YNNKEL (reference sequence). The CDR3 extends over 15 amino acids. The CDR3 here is CASSQEELRNTEAFF.

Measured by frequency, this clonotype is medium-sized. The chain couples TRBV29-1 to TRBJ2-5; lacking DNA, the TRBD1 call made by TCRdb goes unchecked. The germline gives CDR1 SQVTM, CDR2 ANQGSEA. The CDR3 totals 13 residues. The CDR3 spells CSVGRQDQETQYF.

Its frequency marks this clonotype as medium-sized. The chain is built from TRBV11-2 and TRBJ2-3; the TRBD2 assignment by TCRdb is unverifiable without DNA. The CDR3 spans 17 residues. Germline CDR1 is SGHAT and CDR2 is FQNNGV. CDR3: CASSLTWTSGSTDTQYF.

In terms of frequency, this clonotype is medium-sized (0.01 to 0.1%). CDR3 sequence reads: CASRGVGEKLFF. The chain combines TRBV11-2 with TRBJ1-4; TCRdb names TRBD1, which stays unverified in the absence of DNA. The CDR3 spans 12 residues. Germline loops: CDR1 SGHAT, CDR2 FQNNGV.

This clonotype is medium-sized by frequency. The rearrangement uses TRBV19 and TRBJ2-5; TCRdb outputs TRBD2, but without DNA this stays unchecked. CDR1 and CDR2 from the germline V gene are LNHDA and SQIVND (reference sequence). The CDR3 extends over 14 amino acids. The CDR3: CASSARTQSGTQYF.

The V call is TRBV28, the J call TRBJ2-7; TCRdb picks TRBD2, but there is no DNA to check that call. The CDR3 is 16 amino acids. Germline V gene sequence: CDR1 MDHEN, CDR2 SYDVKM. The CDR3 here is CASSSPHSGSGYEQYF. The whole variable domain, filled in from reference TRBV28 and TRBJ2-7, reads DVKVTQSSRYLVKRTGEKVFLECVQDMDHENMFWYRQDPGLGLRLIYFSYDVKMKEKGDIPEGYSVSREKKERFSLILESASTNQTSMYLCASSSPHSGSGYEQYFGPGTRLTVT.

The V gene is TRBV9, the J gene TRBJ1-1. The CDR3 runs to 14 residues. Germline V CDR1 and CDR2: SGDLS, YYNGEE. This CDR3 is CASSVASGSTEAFF.

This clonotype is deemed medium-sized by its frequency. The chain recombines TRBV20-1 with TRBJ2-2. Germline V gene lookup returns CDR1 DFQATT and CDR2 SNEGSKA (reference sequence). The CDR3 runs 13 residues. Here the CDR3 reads CSAVATNTGELFF.

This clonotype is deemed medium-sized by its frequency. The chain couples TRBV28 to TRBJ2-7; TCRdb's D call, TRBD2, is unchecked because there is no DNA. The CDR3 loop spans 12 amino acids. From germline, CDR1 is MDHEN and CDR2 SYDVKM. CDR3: CASSLGGYEQYF.

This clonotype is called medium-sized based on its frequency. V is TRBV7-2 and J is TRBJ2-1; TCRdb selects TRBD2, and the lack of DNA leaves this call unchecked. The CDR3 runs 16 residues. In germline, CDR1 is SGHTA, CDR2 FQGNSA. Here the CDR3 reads CASSTPGLARSNEQFF.

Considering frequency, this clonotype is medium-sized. CDR3: CSVDLANKNIQYF. V gene TRBV20-1 combines with J gene TRBJ2-4. This CDR3 region has 13 residues. Germline CDR1 reads DFQATT; CDR2 reads SNEGSKA (reference sequence).

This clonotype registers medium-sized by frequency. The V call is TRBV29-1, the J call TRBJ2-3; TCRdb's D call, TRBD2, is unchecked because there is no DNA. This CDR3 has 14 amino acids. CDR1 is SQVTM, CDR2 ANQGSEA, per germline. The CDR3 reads CSVEGAAPTDTQYF.

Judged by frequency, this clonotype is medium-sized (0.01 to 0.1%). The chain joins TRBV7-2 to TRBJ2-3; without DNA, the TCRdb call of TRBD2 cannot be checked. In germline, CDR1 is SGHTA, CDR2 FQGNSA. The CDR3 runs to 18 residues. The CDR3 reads CASRSEGLAGGPGDTQYF.

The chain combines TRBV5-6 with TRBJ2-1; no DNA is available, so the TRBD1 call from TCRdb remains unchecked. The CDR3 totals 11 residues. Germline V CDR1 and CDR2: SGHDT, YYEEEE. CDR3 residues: CATQQGNEQFF.

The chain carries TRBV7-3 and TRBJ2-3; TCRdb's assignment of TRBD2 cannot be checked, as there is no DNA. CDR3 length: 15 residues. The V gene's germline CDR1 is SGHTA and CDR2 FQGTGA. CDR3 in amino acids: CASSSRDSGADTQYF.

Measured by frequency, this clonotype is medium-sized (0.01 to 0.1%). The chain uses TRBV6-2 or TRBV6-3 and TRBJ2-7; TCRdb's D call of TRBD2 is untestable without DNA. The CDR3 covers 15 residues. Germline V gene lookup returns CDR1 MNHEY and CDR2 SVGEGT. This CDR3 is CASRSVSGGIYEQYF.